The 8 T cell receptor beta chains given below trace back to one sample, sequenced in a study of blood T cell repertoires in COVID-19. Profiled with immunoSEQ multiplex PCR; TCRdb holds only in-frame clones, not every one. The data hold 110,000 to 150,000 clones, with 70% to 80% observed a single time. The sequencing sample was made of peripheral blood. These receptors all come from a woman aged 70-85 years with COVID-19, enrolled during active disease.

This rearrangement joins TRBV7-3 to TRBJ2-3, with 8 bases that match TRBD2. The germline V gene encodes CDR1 SGHTA and CDR2 FQGTGA. The CDR3 extends over 13 amino acids. V lost 5 bases, J lost 7 bases, and 5 bases stayed unmatched. The CDR3 here is CASSQGLVNTQYF. The CDR3 coding sequence is TGTGCCAGCAGCCAGGGACTAGTAAATACGCAGTATTTT. Full variable domain (outside the CDR3, taken from reference TRBV7-3 and TRBJ2-3): GAGVSQTPSNKVTEKGKYVELRCDPISGHTALYWYRQSLGQGPEFLIYFQGTGAADDSGLPNDRFFAVRPEGSVSTLKIQRTERGDSAVYLCASSQGLVNTQYFGPGTRLTVL.

In nucleotides, the CDR3 is TGTGCCAGCAGTCGAGGGCAGGGGAGCTCCTACGAGCAGTACTTC. Its translation: CASSRGQGSSYEQYF. The chain has TRBV6-5 and TRBJ2-7; maybe TRBD1 (6 bases). The CDR3 contains 15 residues. The ends were cut back, 5 bases at V and 0 bases at J, with 14 bases in the middle. Germline values: CDR1 MNHEY, CDR2 SVGAGI.

This CDR3 is CASSTDPGGSGANVLTF. The CDR3 coding sequence is TGCGCCAGCAGCACAGACCCCGGTGGCTCTGGGGCCAACGTCCTGACTTTC. The chain has TRBV5-1 and TRBJ2-6; D gene unclear. Trimming shortened V by 4 bases and J by 0 bases, and 14 bases separated the two germline ends. There are 17 residues in the CDR3. Germline loops: CDR1 SGHRS, CDR2 YFSETQ.

The genes are TRBV6-6 and TRBJ2-1; 7 nucleotides match TRBD2. V lost 0 bases and J lost 5; bases outside the gene matches: 4. CDR1 and CDR2 (germline): MNHNY, SVGAGI (reference sequence). The CDR3 has 15 amino acids. This CDR3 is CASSYSSGVDNEQFF. Here the CDR3 DNA reads TGTGCCAGCAGTTACTCGAGCGGGGTTGACAATGAGCAGTTCTTC.

The chain uses TRBV6-1 and TRBJ2-1; 9 nucleotides align to TRBD2. There are 15 residues in the CDR3. Germline V CDR1 and CDR2: MNHNS, SASEGT. The trim removed 2 bases at V and 2 bases at J, leaving 1 base unmatched. This chain's CDR3 is CASSELAGTYNEQFF. The CDR3 DNA reads TGTGCCAGCAGTGAACTAGCGGGGACCTACAATGAGCAGTTCTTC.

This chain connects TRBV21-1 to TRBJ2-6; the DNA was not compared with TRBD1, the D call given in the table. TRBV21-1 is a documented pseudogene. The CDR3 sequence is 23 residues long. CDR3: CASSKPPKERPGQRDSGANVLTF. The CDR3 region has the DNA TGTGCCAGCAGCAAACCTCCGAAAGAAAGACCGGGACAGAGAGACTCTGGGGCCAACGTCCTGACTTTC.

The chain has TRBV5-1 and TRBJ2-5, with a tentative D call TRBD2 (6 bases). Per germline, CDR1 SGHRS and CDR2 YFSETQ. CDR3 length: 15 residues. V lost 0 bases to trimming and J lost 4 bases, with 13 bases between them. The CDR3 loop is CASSLGSGGRETQYF. In DNA form, the CDR3 reads TGCGCCAGCAGCTTGGGCTCCGGGGGAAGAGAGACCCAGTACTTC.

The chain combines TRBV6-1 with TRBJ1-1; no firm D call. V shed 3 bases and J shed 12 bases, with 11 bases lying between them. The germline gives CDR1 MNHNS, CDR2 SASEGT. The CDR3 sequence is 11 residues long. For the CDR3, the DNA is TGTGCCAGCAGTGACACCTCGGGGACTTTCTTT. The encoded protein is CASSDTSGTFF.